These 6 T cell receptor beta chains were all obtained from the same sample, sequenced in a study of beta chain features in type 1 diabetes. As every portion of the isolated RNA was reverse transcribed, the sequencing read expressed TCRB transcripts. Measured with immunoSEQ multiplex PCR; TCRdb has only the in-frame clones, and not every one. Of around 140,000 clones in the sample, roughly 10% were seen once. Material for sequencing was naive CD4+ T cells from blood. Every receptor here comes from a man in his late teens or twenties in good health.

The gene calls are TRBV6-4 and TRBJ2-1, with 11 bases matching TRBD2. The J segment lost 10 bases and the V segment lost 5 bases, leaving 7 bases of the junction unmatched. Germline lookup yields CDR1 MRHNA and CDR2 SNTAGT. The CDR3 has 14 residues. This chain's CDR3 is CASSSSGGAREQFF. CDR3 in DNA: TGTGCCAGCAGTAGTAGCGGGGGGGCTCGCGAGCAGTTCTTC.

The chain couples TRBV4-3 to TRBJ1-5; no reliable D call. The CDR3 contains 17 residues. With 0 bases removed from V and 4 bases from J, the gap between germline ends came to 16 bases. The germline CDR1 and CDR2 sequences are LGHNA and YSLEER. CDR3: CASSQDSGGAGNQPQHF. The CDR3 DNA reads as TGCGCCAGCAGCCAAGATTCCGGAGGCGCTGGGAATCAGCCCCAGCATTTT.

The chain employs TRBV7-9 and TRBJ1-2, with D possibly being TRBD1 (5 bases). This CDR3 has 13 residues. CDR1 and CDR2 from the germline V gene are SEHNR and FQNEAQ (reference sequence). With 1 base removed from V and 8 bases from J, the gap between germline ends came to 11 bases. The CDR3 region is CASSLVGLLGYTF. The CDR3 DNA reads TGTGCCAGCAGCTTAGTGGGACTCCTCGGCTACACCTTC.

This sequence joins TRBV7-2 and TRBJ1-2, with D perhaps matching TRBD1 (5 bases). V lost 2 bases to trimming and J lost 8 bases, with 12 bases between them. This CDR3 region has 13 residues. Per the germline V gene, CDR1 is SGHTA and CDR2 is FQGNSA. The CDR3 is CASSLSGGKGYTF. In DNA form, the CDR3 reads TGTGCCAGCAGCTTATCGGGGGGGAAAGGCTACACCTTC.

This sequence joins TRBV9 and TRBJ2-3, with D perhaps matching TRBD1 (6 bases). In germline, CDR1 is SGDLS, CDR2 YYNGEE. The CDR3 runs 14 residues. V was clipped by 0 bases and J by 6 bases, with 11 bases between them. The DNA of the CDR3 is TGTGCCAGCAGCGTAGCTAACAGGGCGGATACGCAGTATTTT. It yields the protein CASSVANRADTQYF.

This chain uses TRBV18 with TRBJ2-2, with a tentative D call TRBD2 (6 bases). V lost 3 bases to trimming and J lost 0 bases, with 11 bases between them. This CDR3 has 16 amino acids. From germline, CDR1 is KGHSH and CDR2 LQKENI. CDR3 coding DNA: TGTGCCAGCTCACCTTATCCGGGGGCGAACACCGGGGAGCTGTTTTTT. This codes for CASSPYPGANTGELFF.